These T cell receptor beta chains were read from a single sample in a study of T cell repertoires in cytomegalovirus infection. TCRdb called the reads again in MiXCR, with one record for every CDR3 protein. The repertoire consists of hundreds of thousands of distinct CDR3 sequences, with roughly 35% occurring once and the leading ten covering 2.5% to 3.5%. The sequenced sample consisted of PBMCs. These receptors were taken from a human donor in good health (CMV status not recorded). Some clones in this sample may be carry-over from other donors' samples. CDR3s include the opening cysteine and the closing phenylalanine or tryptophan. A D gene is named only where the DNA matches it firmly. The size field is filled for only some rows; it gives once, few, many or a size class.

clone size | J gene | D gene | V gene | CDR3 DNA | CDR3 protein
few | TRBJ1-2 | . | TRBV3-1 | TGTGCCAGCAGCCCCTCGCGTGGGGCGCGGGACCATGGCTACACCTTC | CASSPSRGARDHGYTF
. | TRBJ2-7 | . | TRBV27 | TGTGCCAGCAGTTTATGGTGGGGACTCTCCTACGAGCAGTACTTC | CASSLWWGLSYEQYF
few | TRBJ1-6 | . | TRBV20-1 | TGCAGTGCTGGGCAGGGTTTCGATAATTCACCCCTCCACTTT | CSAGQGFDNSPLHF
. | TRBJ2-1 | TRBD2 | TRBV19 | TGTGCCAGTAGTATAGATCCGCCGGGGAGGGGTGCTGAGCAGTTCTTC | CASSIDPPGRGAEQFF
. | TRBJ1-6 | TRBD1 | TRBV28 | TGTGCCAGCAGCCATCCGGGACAGGGGAATTCACCCCTCCACTTT | CASSHPGQGNSPLHF
. | TRBJ2-5 | TRBD2 | TRBV23-1 | TGCGCCAGCACCCGGGGGGGTTGGCGTCAAGAGACCCAGTACTTC | CASTRGGWRQETQYF
. | TRBJ2-7 | . | TRBV5-4 | TGTGCCAGCAGCCCGGATAGTGGGGCCGGGAACCCCTACGAGCAGTACTTC | CASSPDSGAGNPYEQYF
few | TRBJ2-7 | TRBD2 | TRBV7-2 | TGTGCCAGCAGCTTAGCGTGGTTGGGGGCAGCGGGAGGGTCTTCCTACGAGCAGTACTTC | CASSLAWLGAAGGSSYEQYF
. | TRBJ1-4 | . | TRBV2 | TGTGCCAGCAGGTTGTCTAATGAAAAACTGTTTTTT | CASRLSNEKLFF
. | TRBJ2-1 | TRBD2 | TRBV19 | TGTGCCAGTAGTATAGGGACTAGCTCCTACAATGAGCAGTTCTTC | CASSIGTSSYNEQFF
many | TRBJ1-1 | . | TRBV28 | TGTGCCAGCAGTTCGGGAGCCTGGAACACTGAAGCTTTCTTT | CASSSGAWNTEAFF
. | TRBJ2-3 | TRBD2 | TRBV27 | TGTGCCAGCCAAACGAGGGGGGCGGGAGGTCGTCCAGATACGCAGTATTTT | CASQTRGAGGRPDTQYF
. | TRBJ2-7 | . | TRBV7-8 | TGTGCCAGCAGCTCTGGAGGGGACAGCTACGAGCAGTACTTC | CASSSGGDSYEQYF
once | TRBJ1-4 | TRBD1 | TRBV28 | TGTGCCAGCAGTACAACCGGGACAGTGAAGGTAAAACTGTTTTTT | CASSTTGTVKVKLFF
once | TRBJ1-2 | . | TRBV28 | TGTGCCAGCAGTCCCCTTTTGGTCTCGCGAGGCTACACCTTC | CASSPLLVSRGYTF
many | TRBJ2-4 | . | TRBV7-6 | TGTGCCAGCAGCTTAGCCCCGACAGACTGGGGCGGAAACATTCAGTACTTC | CASSLAPTDWGGNIQYF
few | TRBJ2-2 | . | TRBV7-6 | TGTGCCAGCAGCTTAGCGCAAAAGGGAATGATTGACGGGGAGCTGTTTTTT | CASSLAQKGMIDGELFF
. | TRBJ2-5 | . | TRBV11-2 | TGTGCCAGCAGATCCTTGGGGATTCGGGCCCAGTACTTC | CASRSLGIRAQYF
few | TRBJ1-2 | TRBD1 | TRBV28 | TGTGCCAGCACCCGACAGGGGGGTGGCTACACCTTC | CASTRQGGGYTF
. | TRBJ2-3 | . | TRBV24-1 | TGTGCCACCAGTGATCCCGGGAAGCCGGGGGACACAGATACGCAGTATTTT | CATSDPGKPGDTDTQYF
few | TRBJ1-1 | TRBD1 | TRBV7-2 | TGTGCCAGCAGCTTCACCGGGACAGCAGACACTGAAGCTTTCTTT | CASSFTGTADTEAFF
. | TRBJ2-1 | TRBD2 | TRBV6-6 | TGTGCCAGCAGGGGACTAGCGGGGGGGAGAGAGGAGCAGTTCTTC | CASRGLAGGREEQFF
once | TRBJ1-2 | . | TRBV12-3/TRBV12-4 | TGTGCCAGCACCCAACAGGGAATAAGCGGCTACACCTTC | CASTQQGISGYTF
. | TRBJ2-1 | . | TRBV14 | TGTGCCAGCAGCCAAGATAGCGGGACAGTTTTACCCCGAAACAATGAGCAGTTCTTC | CASSQDSGTVLPRNNEQFF
. | TRBJ2-7 | TRBD1 | TRBV28 | TGTGCCAGCAGTTTAGACAGGGATTCAAACGAGCAGTACTTC | CASSLDRDSNEQYF
few | TRBJ1-5 | TRBD1 | TRBV30 | TGTGCCTGGAGACCTACCGGGACAGGGAGACGCAATCAGCCCCAGCATTTT | CAWRPTGTGRRNQPQHF
few | TRBJ1-2 | TRBD1 | TRBV10-3 | TGTGCCATCAGTGAACCGGGACAGATCATCTATGGCTACACCTTC | CAISEPGQIIYGYTF
. | TRBJ2-7 | . | TRBV20-1 | TGCAGTGCTAGACTCCCGGCGGGGGAGCAGTACTTC | CSARLPAGEQYF